These T cell receptor beta chains were read from a single sample in a study of T-cell memory formation after mild COVID-19. In TCRdb, the 5' RACE reads were re-called with MiXCR into one record per CDR3 protein. The sample lists 400,000 or so distinct CDR3 sequences, over 20% occurring once. Material for sequencing was PBMCs or a T cell subset sorted from them (not recorded which). All receptors come from an adult woman who had mild COVID-19 (a few samples of this study predate the infection). Cell type and time point are not known. CDR3s include the opening cysteine and the closing phenylalanine or tryptophan. A D gene is named only where the DNA matches it firmly. Clone size is shown for a subset of rows, as once, few, many or a class of expanded clone.

NA	TRBJ2-3	TRBV5-1	NA	TGCGCCAGCAACCCGGGGTATACAGATACGCAGTATTTT	CASNPGYTDTQYF
TRBD1	TRBJ2-6	TRBV12-3/TRBV12-4	few	TGTGCCAGCACCCTAGGACAGGGGGCCGACATCCACGGGGCCAACGTCCTGACTTTC	CASTLGQGADIHGANVLTF
TRBD2	TRBJ2-1	TRBV12-3/TRBV12-4	few	TGTGCCAGCAGCCACCAAAGGACTAGTCGAGACAATGAGCAGTTCTTC	CASSHQRTSRDNEQFF
TRBD2	TRBJ2-7	TRBV7-2	NA	TGTGCCAGCAGCTTAGTCCTAGCGGGGGGAAGTTGGGAGCAGTACTTC	CASSLVLAGGSWEQYF
NA	TRBJ1-2	TRBV5-6	NA	TGTGCCAGCAGCGATGTGGCTAACTATGGCTACACCTTC	CASSDVANYGYTF
TRBD1	TRBJ1-2	TRBV5-5	few	TGTGCCAGCAGCCTATCCGGGACAGGCAACTATGGCTACACCTTC	CASSLSGTGNYGYTF
NA	TRBJ1-1	TRBV2	NA	TGTGCCAGCAGTCTACGGGACGTTAGAGGAGCTTTCTTT	CASSLRDVRGAFF
TRBD1	TRBJ1-2	TRBV19	few	TGTGCCAGTAGCCTCCGGGACAGTAGGTATGGCTACACCTTC	CASSLRDSRYGYTF
NA	TRBJ2-7	TRBV7-8	few	TGTGCCAGCAGCTTAACCAGAAGCTCAGCGGTCCGCGAGCAGTACTTC	CASSLTRSSAVREQYF
NA	TRBJ2-1	TRBV9	NA	TGTGCCAGCAGCGTAGTACAGAGCTCCTACAATGAGCAGTTCTTC	CASSVVQSSYNEQFF
TRBD1	TRBJ2-7	TRBV11-2	few	TGTGCCAGCAGAGAAAAATTGGACAGGGCCAGCTCCTACGAGCAGTACTTC	CASREKLDRASSYEQYF
TRBD1	TRBJ2-1	TRBV2	NA	TGTGCCAGCAGAGACACCGGGACAGGGTACGATGAGCAGTTCTTC	CASRDTGTGYDEQFF
TRBD1	TRBJ2-7	TRBV7-3	NA	TGTGCCAGCAGCCACCAGGGACAGGGCTACGAGCAGTACTTC	CASSHQGQGYEQYF
NA	TRBJ2-3	TRBV7-9	NA	TGTGCCAGCAGCCCGGGGAGCTCCTCGGGAGATACGCAGTATTTT	CASSPGSSSGDTQYF
TRBD1	TRBJ1-6	TRBV6-5	few	TGTGCCAGCAGGCCGGGACAGAGTTCACCCCTCCACTTT	CASRPGQSSPLHF
NA	TRBJ1-1	TRBV11-1	few	TGTGCCAGCATCGATCGAGCGATGAACACTGAAGCTTTCTTT	CASIDRAMNTEAFF
NA	TRBJ1-2	TRBV12-3/TRBV12-4	NA	TGTGCCAGCAGCCCCCGGGGGCGTATATATAATGGCTACACCTTC	CASSPRGRIYNGYTF
TRBD2	TRBJ2-1	TRBV3-1	NA	TGTGCCAGCAGCCTCGGGGGGTTGGGGTATGAGCAGTTCTTC	CASSLGGLGYEQFF
NA	TRBJ2-2	TRBV7-6	NA	TGTGCCAGCAGTTCCGAGGGGGGAACAGGGACGAACACCGGGGAGCTGTTTTTT	CASSSEGGTGTNTGELFF
NA	TRBJ2-5	TRBV4-1	NA	TGCGCCAGCAGCCAAGAATCCGCAGGACTCGGACAGACCCAGTACTTC	CASSQESAGLGQTQYF
TRBD2	TRBJ2-7	TRBV27	NA	TGTGCCAGCAGTTTTAAGTCTAGCGGGAGCTACTCCTACGAGCAGTACTTC	CASSFKSSGSYSYEQYF
NA	TRBJ2-4	TRBV6-5	many	TGTGCCAGCAGTTACTCGATAGGCCCAACAATAAACATTCAGTACTTC	CASSYSIGPTINIQYF
NA	TRBJ2-2	TRBV29-1	NA	TGCAGCGTTGAATCGGCTAGCAGGGGGGAGCTGTTTTTT	CSVESASRGELFF
NA	TRBJ1-2	TRBV19	few	TGTGCCAGTACAGAGACCTACTATGGCTACACCTTC	CASTETYYGYTF
TRBD1	TRBJ1-1	TRBV7-2	NA	TGTGCCAGCAGCTTAACCTCGCCGGGACAGGGGGCTGAAGCTTTCTTT	CASSLTSPGQGAEAFF